This TCR beta chain originates from a study of blood T cells in healthy people across ages. Broader study findings: With age, beta diversity per million T cells declined roughly linearly, significantly by approximately 41.

Sample donors were healthy Caucasian individuals that came from Russia, aged roughly 6 to 95. Every donor contributed roughly 10 milliliters of peripheral blood by blood draw. Note on this clonotype: The antigen is unknown.

Then a second PCR, running about 6 to 11 cycles, was carried out with a sample-barcoded 5' primer and a J-beta primer mix. In TCRdb, the 5' RACE reads were re-called with MiXCR into one record per CDR3 protein. In the table there are around 1,500,000 distinct CDR3 sequences, roughly 28% of which are singletons. The CDR3 loop spans 13 amino acids. The J segment lost 11 bases and the V segment lost 5 bases, leaving 11 bases of the junction unmatched. CDR1 and CDR2 (germline): SQVTM, ANQGSEA. The clonotype was recovered from a woman in her twenties or thirties in good health. This chain connects TRBV29-1 to TRBJ2-5, with 10 positions matching TRBD1. The specimen was blood. The CDR3 sequence is CSVNPGQGEEQYF. CDR3 DNA sequence: TGCAGCGTTAATCCCGGACAGGGGGAGGAGCAGTACTTC.